A selection of T cell receptor beta chains follows, all from one sample in a study of blood T cell repertoires in COVID-19. The table came from immunoSEQ multiplex PCR; TCRdb's copy has only in-frame clones and leaves some out. The sample consists of more than 85,000 clones, under 75% of them appearing once. Material for sequencing was peripheral blood. The receptors originated from a woman aged 55-69 years with acute or convalescent COVID-19. The CDR3 runs from the conserved cysteine through the conserved F or W. D genes are given only for firm matches. The size of a clone is reported for some rows only, either as once, few or many, or as a class for expanded clones.

d_call	v_call	clone_size	j_call	cdr3_aa	cdr3_nt
TRBD2	TRBV2	once	TRBJ2-3	CASRVREGTDTQYF	TGTGCCAGCAGGGTTCGGGAGGGCACAGATACGCAGTATTTT
NA	TRBV18	once	TRBJ2-7	CASSPGRDNEQYF	TGTGCCAGCTCACCAGGGAGGGACAACGAGCAGTACTTC
NA	TRBV7-8	once	TRBJ1-5	CASSLAQSGQRTSPSRQPQHF	TGTGCCAGCAGCTTAGCGCAGTCCGGACAGCGCACATCCCCCTCTAGGCAGCCCCAGCATTTT
TRBD1	TRBV13	NA	TRBJ2-7	CASSQGQGVFSYEQYF	TGTGCCAGCAGCCAAGGACAGGGGGTCTTCTCCTACGAGCAGTACTTC
NA	TRBV7-3	NA	TRBJ2-5	CASSYDTTQETQYF	TGTGCCAGCAGCTATGACACCACGCAAGAGACCCAGTACTTC
TRBD1	TRBV4-1	NA	TRBJ1-6	CASSQEGDRVYSPLHF	TGCGCCAGCAGCCAAGAAGGTGACAGGGTATACTCACCCCTCCACTTT
TRBD1	TRBV2	NA	TRBJ2-5	CASSWDRQETQYF	TGTGCCAGCAGCTGGGACAGACAAGAGACCCAGTACTTC
NA	TRBV14	NA	TRBJ1-2	CASSQDEWSYGYTF	TGTGCCAGCAGCCAAGATGAGTGGAGCTATGGCTACACCTTC
TRBD2	TRBV20-1	NA	TRBJ2-1	CSASGASGGAYYNEQFF	TGCAGTGCTAGTGGGGCTAGCGGGGGGGCCTACTACAATGAGCAGTTCTTC
NA	TRBV7-8	few	TRBJ1-5	CASSFGSGRSVQPQHF	TGTGCCAGCAGCTTTGGCTCCGGGAGAAGTGTTCAGCCCCAGCATTTT
TRBD2	TRBV5-1	NA	TRBJ2-1	CASRGLAGGPGEQFF	TGCGCCAGCAGGGGACTAGCGGGGGGGCCCGGTGAGCAGTTCTTC
NA	TRBV6-2/TRBV6-3	NA	TRBJ1-3	CASSYSTTDPGNTIYF	TGTGCCAGCAGTTACTCAACCACAGACCCTGGAAACACCATATATTTT
NA	TRBV3-1/TRBV3-2	NA	TRBJ1-1	CASSRITSTVPEAFF	TGTGCCAGCAGCCGTATAACTTCCACAGTACCTGAAGCTTTCTTT
NA	TRBV5-1	once	TRBJ1-1	CASSAGTGNTEAFF	TGCGCCAGCAGCGCCGGAACAGGGAACACTGAAGCTTTCTTT
NA	TRBV30	NA	TRBJ2-5	CAWSVGGARETQYF	TGTGCCTGGAGTGTAGGAGGGGCGCGAGAGACCCAGTACTTC
NA	TRBV4-1	few	TRBJ1-5	CASSQDPGVDQPQHF	TGCGCCAGCAGCCAAGACCCAGGGGTTGATCAGCCCCAGCATTTT
NA	TRBV12-3/TRBV12-4	NA	TRBJ1-2	CASSRQDYGYTF	TGTGCCAGCAGCCGACAGGACTATGGCTACACCTTC
TRBD1	TRBV10-3	NA	TRBJ1-1	CAISATGGGGWAFF	TGTGCCATCAGTGCTACAGGGGGCGGTGGGTGGGCTTTCTTT
NA	TRBV3-1/TRBV3-2	few	TRBJ1-4	CASSQDQWGRLFF	TGTGCCAGCAGCCAAGATCAGTGGGGGCGTCTGTTTTTT
TRBD2	TRBV5-1	NA	TRBJ2-3	CASRSGGALGTDTQYF	TGCGCCAGCAGAAGCGGGGGGGCCTTAGGTACAGATACGCAGTATTTT
NA	TRBV5-6	once	TRBJ2-7	CASSLARGYEQYF	TGTGCCAGCAGCTTGGCTCGAGGGTACGAGCAGTACTTC
NA	TRBV7-9	once	TRBJ1-1	CASSLGRVGKTEAFF	TGTGCCAGCAGCTTGGGCAGGGTGGGAAAAACTGAAGCTTTCTTT
NA	TRBV12-3/TRBV12-4	NA	TRBJ1-4	CASSPIGGEKLFF	TGTGCCAGCAGCCCAATTGGGGGCGAAAAACTGTTTTTT
NA	TRBV5-5	few	TRBJ1-4	CASSPGVKLEEKLFF	TGTGCCAGCAGCCCCGGGGTAAAATTAGAGGAAAAACTGTTTTTT
TRBD1	TRBV5-1	few	TRBJ2-1	CASSLGDRPNNEQFF	TGCGCCAGCAGCTTGGGGGACAGGCCTAACAATGAGCAGTTCTTC
NA	TRBV21-1	NA	TRBJ1-2	CASSKKADRGPGDYGYTF	TGTGCCAGCAGCAAAAAGGCAGACAGGGGGCCGGGTGACTATGGCTACACCTTC
NA	TRBV2	few	TRBJ2-2	CASKEEGAVTGELFF	TGTGCCAGCAAGGAGGAGGGGGCTGTCACCGGGGAGCTGTTTTTT
TRBD2	TRBV7-2	NA	TRBJ2-1	CASSFLAGALEYNEQFF	TGTGCCAGCAGCTTTCTAGCGGGGGCCTTAGAATACAATGAGCAGTTCTTC
NA	TRBV18	NA	TRBJ2-7	CASSPGVYEQYF	TGTGCCAGCTCACCAGGAGTATACGAGCAGTACTTC
TRBD1	TRBV10-3	NA	TRBJ2-7	CAVQQGAGYEQYF	TGTGCCGTCCAACAGGGGGCGGGGTACGAGCAGTACTTC
TRBD2	TRBV2	few	TRBJ2-7	CASSVTGGIPNEQYF	TGTGCCAGCAGTGTTACGGGGGGGATTCCCAACGAGCAGTACTTC
NA	TRBV20-1	NA	TRBJ1-5	CSASGPREPQHF	TGCAGTGCTAGTGGTCCGAGGGAGCCCCAGCATTTT
NA	TRBV28	NA	TRBJ1-1	CASSGTGGGDTEAFF	TGTGCCAGCAGCGGCACTGGGGGGGGCGACACTGAAGCTTTCTTT
NA	TRBV4-3	NA	TRBJ1-2	CASSQDRAGDYGYTF	TGCGCCAGCAGCCAAGATCGGGCAGGGGACTATGGCTACACCTTC
NA	TRBV19	NA	TRBJ2-5	CATAPGLRSLTQYF	TGTGCCACGGCTCCGGGACTCCGCTCTCTCACCCAGTACTTC
NA	TRBV6-1	NA	TRBJ1-6	CASSEQSPLHF	TGTGCCAGCAGTGAACAATCACCCCTCCACTTT
TRBD2	TRBV11-2	NA	TRBJ2-3	CASSLGRTSGSTDTQYF	TGTGCCAGCAGCTTGGGCCGGACTAGCGGGAGCACAGATACGCAGTATTTT
NA	TRBV29-1	NA	TRBJ2-1	CSVGIGGQIIYNEQFF	TGCAGCGTTGGTATCGGCGGTCAAATAATTTACAATGAGCAGTTCTTC
NA	TRBV27	NA	TRBJ1-4	CASSRRQVQEKLFF	TGTGCCAGCAGCCGTAGACAGGTACAAGAAAAACTGTTTTTT
TRBD2	TRBV7-2	NA	TRBJ2-5	CASSSRLATETQYF	TGTGCCAGCAGCTCGCGACTAGCTACTGAGACCCAGTACTTC
TRBD2	TRBV7-9	NA	TRBJ2-7	CASSRRLAGGEQYF	TGTGCCAGCAGCCGCAGACTAGCGGGGGGCGAGCAGTACTTC
TRBD1	TRBV28	NA	TRBJ1-5	CASRDYRDRQPQHF	TGTGCCAGCAGAGATTACCGGGACAGACAGCCCCAGCATTTT
TRBD1	TRBV27	NA	TRBJ2-7	CASSLAGQVTYEQYF	TGTGCCAGCAGTTTAGCGGGACAGGTAACCTACGAGCAGTACTTC
NA	TRBV6-1	NA	TRBJ1-5	CASSDRADQPQHF	TGTGCCAGCAGTGACAGGGCGGATCAGCCCCAGCATTTT
NA	TRBV30	once	TRBJ1-1	CAWTRSGAPIKAFF	TGTGCCTGGACGAGATCTGGAGCGCCGATAAAAGCTTTCTTT
NA	TRBV12-3/TRBV12-4	NA	TRBJ1-1	CASRRDMNTEAFF	TGTGCCAGCAGACGGGACATGAACACTGAAGCTTTCTTT
NA	TRBV7-2	NA	TRBJ1-1	CASSAALTEAFF	TGTGCCAGCAGCGCGGCCCTCACTGAAGCTTTCTTT
NA	TRBV4-2	NA	TRBJ1-6	CASSQDIGPVTNSPLHF	TGTGCCAGCAGCCAAGATATTGGGCCAGTGACTAATTCACCCCTCCACTTT
NA	TRBV30	NA	TRBJ2-5	CAWKLNEETQYF	TGTGCCTGGAAACTTAATGAAGAGACCCAGTACTTC
TRBD1	TRBV3-1/TRBV3-2	NA	TRBJ2-1	CASSYDSQGVRYNEQFF	TGTGCCAGCAGCTATGACTCACAGGGGGTTAGGTACAATGAGCAGTTCTTC
TRBD1	TRBV5-1	NA	TRBJ2-2	CASSHLQTGVGTGELFF	TGCGCCAGCAGCCACCTCCAAACAGGGGTGGGCACCGGGGAGCTGTTTTTT
TRBD2	TRBV7-8	NA	TRBJ2-2	CASSIAGGSTGELFF	TGTGCCAGCAGCATAGCGGGGGGTTCCACCGGGGAGCTGTTTTTT
TRBD2	TRBV5-1	NA	TRBJ2-5	CASSMTSGGQETQYF	TGCGCCAGCAGCATGACTAGCGGGGGACAAGAGACCCAGTACTTC
TRBD2	TRBV3-1/TRBV3-2	NA	TRBJ2-6	CASSQDPPGLAGFLSGANVLTF	TGTGCCAGCAGCCAAGATCCCCCAGGACTAGCGGGGTTTCTCTCTGGGGCCAACGTCCTGACTTTC
NA	TRBV11-2	NA	TRBJ2-2	CASSSTNTGELFF	TGTGCCAGCAGCTCTACGAACACCGGGGAGCTGTTTTTT
NA	TRBV6-5	NA	TRBJ1-6	CAVGLTYNSPLHF	TGTGCCGTAGGACTGACCTATAATTCACCCCTCCACTTT
TRBD2	TRBV7-3	NA	TRBJ2-1	CASSLNSGGYNEQFF	TGTGCCAGCAGCTTAAATAGCGGGGGTTACAATGAGCAGTTCTTC